Listed below are T cell receptor beta chains from one sample, sequenced in a study. Profiling relied on immunoSEQ multiplex PCR, and the TCRdb table lists in-frame clones only, not all of them. The sample lists tens of thousands of clones; just over 90% were seen once. What was sequenced was PBMCs. These receptors all come from a middle-aged man with rheumatoid arthritis. Both conserved end residues are part of each CDR3. Fields, in order: V gene, D gene, J gene, clone size, CDR3 DNA, CDR3 protein. The D gene is left open where the match is weak. Some rows have no size entry. The others give once, few or many, or a class for an expanded clone.

V: TRBV6-6; D: .; J: TRBJ1-4; size: .; DNA: TGTGCCAGCAGGCCTGGGGAGGGGTTTAATGAAAAACTGTTTTTT; CDR3: CASRPGEGFNEKLFF
V: TRBV5-1; D: TRBD1; J: TRBJ1-2; size: .; DNA: TGCGCCAGCAGCCTGGGACAGGGGTATGATGGCTACACCTTC; CDR3: CASSLGQGYDGYTF
V: TRBV5-1; D: TRBD1; J: TRBJ2-7; size: .; DNA: TGCGCCAGCAGCGCAACAGGGGACTACGAGCAGTACTTC; CDR3: CASSATGDYEQYF
V: TRBV7-3; D: .; J: TRBJ2-2; size: .; DNA: TGTGCCAGCAGCTTAACGTCGGGCGGGACCCGGAACACCGGGGAGCTGTTTTTT; CDR3: CASSLTSGGTRNTGELFF
V: TRBV12-5; D: .; J: TRBJ2-3; size: once; DNA: TGTGCTAGTGGTTTACTATCAGATACGCAGTATTTT; CDR3: CASGLLSDTQYF
V: TRBV12-3/TRBV12-4; D: TRBD1; J: TRBJ2-2; size: .; DNA: TGTGCCGTCGGGACAGCGAACACCGGGGAGCTGTTTTTT; CDR3: CAVGTANTGELFF
V: TRBV27; D: TRBD1; J: TRBJ2-3; size: .; DNA: TGTGCCAGCAACCCCCAGGGGGGCACAGATACGCAGTATTTT; CDR3: CASNPQGGTDTQYF
V: TRBV5-1; D: .; J: TRBJ2-7; size: .; DNA: TGCGCCAGCAGAACGGGCCTAGATAGGTTCTACGAGCAGTACTTC; CDR3: CASRTGLDRFYEQYF
V: TRBV12-3/TRBV12-4; D: .; J: TRBJ1-2; size: .; DNA: TGTGCCAGCACGACGGAAACTAACTATGGCTACACCTTC; CDR3: CASTTETNYGYTF
V: TRBV12-3/TRBV12-4; D: .; J: TRBJ1-1; size: .; DNA: TGTGCCAGCAGTTTAGAAGGGGGAACTGAAGCTTTCTTT; CDR3: CASSLEGGTEAFF
V: TRBV7-9; D: TRBD2; J: TRBJ2-7; size: .; DNA: TGTGCCAGCAGCAACGAACTAGCGGGATTGAACGAGCAGTACTTC; CDR3: CASSNELAGLNEQYF
V: TRBV7-3; D: .; J: TRBJ2-6; size: .; DNA: TGTGCCAGCAGCCCACCGACAGTGCCGGGCTCTGGGGCCAACGTCCTGACTTTC; CDR3: CASSPPTVPGSGANVLTF
V: TRBV28; D: .; J: TRBJ1-5; size: .; DNA: TGTGCCAGCAGTTTCAAAGGGAACGGGAATCAGCCCCAGCATTTT; CDR3: CASSFKGNGNQPQHF
V: TRBV7-9; D: TRBD2; J: TRBJ2-2; size: once; DNA: TGTGCCAGCAGCTCAAAGACTAGCGGTTCTGCCGGGGAGCTGTTTTTT; CDR3: CASSSKTSGSAGELFF
V: TRBV6-5; D: TRBD1; J: TRBJ1-6; size: .; DNA: TGTGCCAGCAGTTCGACCACAGGGGCCAATTCACCCCTCCACTTT; CDR3: CASSSTTGANSPLHF
V: TRBV11-3; D: .; J: TRBJ1-1; size: once; DNA: TGTGCCAGCAGCTTAGAAGGCACGAACACTGAAGCTTTCTTT; CDR3: CASSLEGTNTEAFF
V: TRBV6-2/TRBV6-3; D: TRBD1; J: TRBJ1-5; size: .; DNA: TGTGCCAGCAGTGTAGAAAGGGACAGACTTCCGGGGCAGCCCCAGCATTTT; CDR3: CASSVERDRLPGQPQHF
V: TRBV6-5; D: TRBD1; J: TRBJ1-2; size: .; DNA: TGTGCCAGCAGTTGGGACAGGGTGAAGAGCTACACCTTC; CDR3: CASSWDRVKSYTF
V: TRBV9; D: TRBD1; J: TRBJ1-2; size: .; DNA: TGTGCCAGCAGCGGGACAGGGGCCGATGGCTACACCTTC; CDR3: CASSGTGADGYTF
V: TRBV5-1; D: .; J: TRBJ2-2; size: .; DNA: TGCGCCAGCAGCTTGGAAGGACCGCACGGCGGGGAGCTGTTTTTT; CDR3: CASSLEGPHGGELFF
V: TRBV7-2; D: .; J: TRBJ2-1; size: .; DNA: TGTGCCAGCAGCTTAAAGGGGAGCGGAACCTACAATGAGCAGTTCTTC; CDR3: CASSLKGSGTYNEQFF
V: TRBV5-1; D: .; J: TRBJ1-1; size: .; DNA: TGCGCCAGCAGCTTGGGTCAAGGGGAGGTTTGGACTGAAGCTTTCTTT; CDR3: CASSLGQGEVWTEAFF
V: TRBV5-1; D: TRBD1; J: TRBJ1-5; size: .; DNA: TGCGCCAGCAGCTTGGCCATGGGACAGCAGCCCCAGCATTTT; CDR3: CASSLAMGQQPQHF
V: TRBV6-5; D: TRBD1; J: TRBJ2-7; size: .; DNA: TGTGCCAGCAGGGGACAGCTCCCGCCCAACGAGCAGTACTTC; CDR3: CASRGQLPPNEQYF
V: TRBV19; D: .; J: TRBJ1-1; size: .; DNA: TGTGCCAGTAGAATGGGGGGGGCCCGCTCCACTGAAGCTTTCTTT; CDR3: CASRMGGARSTEAFF
V: TRBV7-9; D: .; J: TRBJ2-3; size: .; DNA: TGTGCCAGCAGCTTAGCGGGAGTGAGCACAGATACGCAGTATTTT; CDR3: CASSLAGVSTDTQYF
V: TRBV7-2; D: TRBD1; J: TRBJ2-7; size: .; DNA: TGTGCCAGCAGCTTAGAGGGACAGGGGATCCCCTACGAGCAGTACTTC; CDR3: CASSLEGQGIPYEQYF
V: TRBV19; D: TRBD2; J: TRBJ2-2; size: .; DNA: TGTGCCAGTACTCCCTTAGCCGGGGGGAGTTACGGGGAGCTGTTTTTT; CDR3: CASTPLAGGSYGELFF
V: TRBV24-1; D: TRBD1; J: TRBJ1-2; size: .; DNA: TGTGCCACCAGTGATTTGATGACAGGGGCGGATGGCTACACCTTC; CDR3: CATSDLMTGADGYTF
V: TRBV28; D: TRBD1; J: TRBJ1-5; size: .; DNA: TGTGCCAGCAGTTCCCAGGGGGGGCTCAATCAGCCCCAGCATTTT; CDR3: CASSSQGGLNQPQHF
V: TRBV7-2; D: .; J: TRBJ1-5; size: .; DNA: TGTGCCAGCAGCTCTTTAATAAAAGCCGGGCCCCAGCATTTT; CDR3: CASSSLIKAGPQHF
V: TRBV7-9; D: .; J: TRBJ1-1; size: .; DNA: TGTGCCAGCAGCTTAGCGCTTCGACAAAACAAGGCTGAAGCTTTCTTT; CDR3: CASSLALRQNKAEAFF
V: TRBV29-1; D: TRBD2; J: TRBJ2-2; size: .; DNA: TGCAGCGTTGAGTTGGCGGGGGTAGGCCGGGAGCTGTTTTTT; CDR3: CSVELAGVGRELFF
V: TRBV19; D: TRBD1; J: TRBJ2-5; size: .; DNA: TGTGCCAGTAGTAAGGGACAGGGAAAAGAGACCCAGTACTTC; CDR3: CASSKGQGKETQYF
V: TRBV7-8; D: .; J: TRBJ1-3; size: .; DNA: TGTGCCAGCAGCTTAGCTGCCCTGGGAAACACCATATATTTT; CDR3: CASSLAALGNTIYF
V: TRBV5-4; D: TRBD1; J: TRBJ2-3; size: .; DNA: TGTGCCAGCAGCTGGGGACAGGGGAGTGATACGCAGTATTTT; CDR3: CASSWGQGSDTQYF
V: TRBV6-5; D: .; J: TRBJ1-1; size: .; DNA: TGTGCCAGCACCCCCCTCGAGAACACTGAAGCTTTCTTT; CDR3: CASTPLENTEAFF
V: TRBV6-4; D: .; J: TRBJ1-1; size: .; DNA: TGTGCCAGCCGAGGGACCCAAAACACTGAAGCTTTCTTT; CDR3: CASRGTQNTEAFF
V: TRBV4-1; D: .; J: TRBJ2-7; size: .; DNA: TGCGCCAGCAGCCAAGCTCCCCTCTCCTACGAGCAGTACTTC; CDR3: CASSQAPLSYEQYF
V: TRBV5-3; D: .; J: TRBJ2-2; size: .; DNA: TGTGCCAGAAGCTTGAGTTTAGGCGTCGGCGGGGAGCTGTTTTTT; CDR3: CARSLSLGVGGELFF
V: TRBV5-8; D: .; J: TRBJ1-5; size: .; DNA: TGTGCCAGCAGCTTAAGGCGGGGCGGCAATCAGCCCCAGCATTTT; CDR3: CASSLRRGGNQPQHF
V: TRBV5-5; D: .; J: TRBJ2-1; size: .; DNA: TGTGCCAGCAGCTTGATCAATGAGCAGTTCTTC; CDR3: CASSLINEQFF
V: TRBV9; D: .; J: TRBJ1-5; size: .; DNA: TGTGCCAGCAGCTCCGGGGGGTTGAGCAATCAGCCCCAGCATTTT; CDR3: CASSSGGLSNQPQHF
V: TRBV18; D: .; J: TRBJ1-4; size: .; DNA: TGTGCCAGCTCACCACCGAGCTCCAGGGCGGGTGAAAAACTGTTTTTT; CDR3: CASSPPSSRAGEKLFF
V: TRBV12-5; D: TRBD2; J: TRBJ2-1; size: .; DNA: TGTGCTAGTGGTTTGTTAGCGGGAGGAAACAATGAGCAGTTCTTC; CDR3: CASGLLAGGNNEQFF